This TCR beta chain came from a study of PD-L1 blockade in urothelial cancer. This clone was found once. Only in-frame clones appear in the TCRdb table, and some are missing; sequencing was by immunoSEQ multiplex PCR. The profile shows more than 30,000 clones, around 83% of them singletons. Sequenced material: PBMCs, taken around atezolizumab (anti-PD-L1) treatment. The sequence was collected from a man aged 60-69 years with urothelial cancer.

The CDR3 here is CASSLASGDSNEQFF. As DNA, the CDR3 is TGTGCCAGCAGTTTAGCCAGCGGGGATTCAAATGAGCAGTTCTTC. The chain has TRBV28 and TRBJ2-1, with 7 bases fitting TRBD2. The ends lost 2 bases at V and 7 bases at J; junction bases unmatched: 8. The germline CDR1 and CDR2 sequences are MDHEN and SYDVKM. The CDR3 sequence is 15 residues long.